This T cell receptor beta chain was observed in a study of blood T cell repertoires in COVID-19. On the study more broadly: Samples representing acute and convalescent COVID-19 were sourced from the United States, Italy and Spain. From T cells, B-cell-depleted T cells, or PBMCs came the material, which was cDNA or gDNA.

In the original workflow: It was from reference gene primer amplification that nucleated cell counts were estimated. The repertoire was sequenced with immunoSEQ multiplex PCR; TCRdb's copy has only in-frame clones and lacks some. V, J and clone size reflect that table, while D and trimming were determined from the DNA. The sample consists of roughly 180,000 clones, about 70% of them appearing once. CDR1 and CDR2 from the germline V gene are MGHRA and YSYEKL. The V gene lost 0 bases and the J gene lost 4 bases, with 9 bases spanning the gap. The CDR3 sequence is 14 residues long. Sample: peripheral blood. This chain links TRBV4-1 with TRBJ1-2; D might be TRBD1 (5 bases). The TCR was taken from a woman between 45 and 65 years old with active or convalescent COVID-19. CDR3 in amino acids: CASSQESRAYGYTF. For the CDR3, the DNA is TGCGCCAGCAGCCAAGAGTCCAGGGCCTATGGCTACACCTTC.